Following are 10 T cell receptor beta chains from one sample sequenced in a study of T cell changes during pregnancy in multiple sclerosis. Libraries were prepared by immunoSEQ multiplex PCR; TCRdb keeps only in-frame clonotypes and omits some of them. The sample lists 40,000 to 50,000 clones, over 75% occurring once. Sample: CD4+ T cells from peripheral blood mononuclear cells, taken before pregnancy. These TCRs come from a female donor with multiple sclerosis, enrolled in a pregnancy study.

The J gene is TRBJ2-5, the V gene TRBV5-1, with D possibly matching TRBD2 (5 bases). V gave up 0 bases and J gave up 5 bases, with 11 bases separating them. From germline, CDR1 is SGHRS and CDR2 YFSETQ. The CDR3 is 14 residues long. CDR3: CASSLGRSGETQYF. CDR3 DNA sequence: TGCGCCAGCAGCTTGGGACGGTCGGGGGAGACCCAGTACTTC. The full variable domain, with the rest looked up from reference TRBV5-1 and TRBJ2-5, is KAGVTQTPRYLIKTRGQQVTLSCSPISGHRSVSWYQQTPGQGLQFLFEYFSETQRNKGNFPGRFSGRQFSNSRSEMNVSTLELGDSALYLCASSLGRSGETQYFGPGTRLLVL.

J is TRBJ2-5 and V is TRBV9; 7 bases map to TRBD2. The CDR3 runs to 13 residues. The V segment lost 0 bases and the J segment 5 bases; nucleotides outside the gene matches: 1. The V gene's germline CDR1 is SGDLS and CDR2 YYNGEE. CDR3 DNA: TGTGCCAGCAGCGTAGTCGGGGGGGAGACCCAGTACTTC. Translating gives CASSVVGGETQYF. Using reference TRBV9 and TRBJ2-5 for the parts outside the CDR3, the full variable domain is DSGVTQTPKHLITATGQRVTLRCSPRSGDLSVYWYQQSLDQGLQFLIQYYNGEERAKGNILERFSAQQFPDLHSELNLSSLELGDSALYFCASSVVGGETQYFGPGTRLLVL.

This clone was counted a single time. The chain uses TRBV10-3 and TRBJ1-1, with TRBD1 matching 8 bases. This CDR3 contains 11 residues. CDR1 is ENHRY, CDR2 SYGVKD, per germline. V was pared by 2 bases and J by 10 bases, with 0 bases of the junction left unmatched. CDR3 sequence reads: CAISEDRGAFF. CDR3 DNA sequence: TGTGCCATCAGTGAGGACAGGGGAGCTTTCTTT.

The chain couples TRBV2 to TRBJ2-5; 9 positions agree with TRBD1. Germline V gene lookup returns CDR1 SNHLY and CDR2 FYNNEI. V trimming: 5 bases; J trimming: 1 base; junction bases outside the gene matches: 2. The CDR3 sequence is 14 residues long. The CDR3 bases are TGTGCCAGCAGTCGGGACAGGGCCCAAGAGACCCAGTACTTC. This gives the protein CASSRDRAQETQYF.

The chain links TRBV28 to TRBJ2-5, with 7 nucleotides matching TRBD1. This CDR3 comprises 11 residues. The germline V gene has CDR1 MDHEN and CDR2 SYDVKM. Germline trimming cut 11 bases from V and 3 bases from J; bases unmatched to any gene: 3. The CDR3 coding sequence is TGTGCCTATGGGACAGAAGAGACCCAGTACTTC. Protein sequence: CAYGTEETQYF. Supplemented by reference TRBV28 and TRBJ2-5, the full variable domain reads DVKVTQSSRYLVKRTGEKVFLECVQDMDHENMFWYRQDPGLGLRLIYFSYDVKMKEKGDIPEGYSVSREKKERFSLILESASTNQTSMYLCAYGTEETQYFGPGTRLLVL.

The V call is TRBV30, the J call TRBJ2-7; 12 bases are a match to TRBD2. This CDR3 region has 14 residues. Trimming took 0 bases from V and 4 from J; bases not matched to a gene: 1. The germline gives CDR1 GTSNPN, CDR2 SVGIG (reference sequence). DNA of the CDR3: TGTGCCTGGAGTGTAGGACTAGCGGGGTACGAGCAGTACTTC. It yields the protein CAWSVGLAGYEQYF. Variable domain in full (rest from reference TRBV30 and TRBJ2-7): SQTIHQWPATLVQPVGSPLSLECTVEGTSNPNLYWYRQAAGRGLQLLFYSVGIGQISSEVPQNLSASRPQDRQFILSSKKLLLSDSGFYLCAWSVGLAGYEQYFGPGTRLTVT.

This chain joins TRBV28 and TRBJ2-5; no firm D call. CDR3 length equals 14 residues. With 2 bases removed from V and 1 base from J, the gap between germline ends came to 8 bases. Germline V lookup: CDR1 MDHEN, CDR2 SYDVKM. Here the CDR3 DNA reads TGTGCCAGCAGTTTAAGGCGGCTCCAAGAGACCCAGTACTTC. This codes for CASSLRRLQETQYF.

CDR3 sequence: CASSQTQGAFYYGYTF. CDR3 coding DNA: TGTGCCAGCAGTCAAACCCAGGGGGCCTTTTACTATGGCTACACCTTC. The chain is built from TRBV28 and TRBJ1-2; 8 nucleotides line up with TRBD1. With V trimmed by 5 bases and J by 3 bases, 11 bases remained unmatched. Germline CDR1 MDHEN, CDR2 SYDVKM. CDR3 size: 16 residues.

V is TRBV19 and J is TRBJ2-4; D call uncertain. The germline V gene has CDR1 LNHDA and CDR2 SQIVND (reference sequence). The V gene lost 8 bases and the J gene lost 5 bases, with 16 bases spanning the gap. The CDR3 loop spans 14 amino acids. The CDR3 sequence is CASSSSVPENIQYF. In nucleotides, the CDR3 is TGTGCCAGTTCCTCGAGCGTCCCAGAAAACATTCAGTACTTC.

The chain employs TRBV27 and TRBJ2-1, with a weak D call TRBD1 (6 bases). This CDR3 comprises 14 residues. Deletions cut 2 bases from V and 3 bases from J, with 8 bases between. Looked up from germline, CDR1 is MNHEY and CDR2 is SMNVEV (reference sequence). The DNA for the CDR3 is TGTGCCAGCAGTTTAACAGGGTTCTACAATGAGCAGTTCTTC. It encodes CASSLTGFYNEQFF.